Shown below are 32 T cell receptor beta chains from a single sample sequenced in a study of cytomegalovirus exposure and HLA in healthy donors. The PCR used 60 Vbeta and 13 Jbeta primers. Data came from immunoSEQ multiplex PCR; TCRdb stores just in-frame clones and leaves some out. The repertoire has approximately 150,000 clones, approximately 67% of them found once; the top ten carry around 4.3%. Material for sequencing was PBMCs. These receptors all come from a woman aged 18 to 35 in good health and CMV-seropositive.

The chain is built from TRBV6-1 and TRBJ2-7, with D maybe TRBD1 (5 bases). V was pared by 6 bases and J by 7 bases, with 16 bases between. This CDR3 contains 13 residues. Germline CDR1 reads MNHNS; CDR2 reads SASEGT. CDR3 in DNA: TGTGCCAGCAGCGACGACAGATGGGGAGAGCAGTACTTC. The encoded protein is CASSDDRWGEQYF.

CDR3 region: CASSLDPGYTGELFF. CDR3 nucleotide sequence: TGCGCCAGCAGCTTGGATCCGGGGTACACCGGGGAGCTGTTTTTT. The V gene is TRBV5-1, the J gene TRBJ2-2, with a tentative D call TRBD2 (5 bases). The V gene lost 0 bases and the J gene lost 3 bases, with 9 bases spanning the gap. The CDR3 is 15 amino acids. Germline lookup yields CDR1 SGHRS and CDR2 YFSETQ.

This chain links TRBV7-9 with TRBJ2-1, with 12 bases that match TRBD2. V shed 2 bases and J 10 bases; nucleotides not matched to a gene: 3. CDR1 and CDR2 (germline): SEHNR, FQNEAQ (reference sequence). The CDR3 is 14 amino acids. CDR3 nucleotide sequence: TGTGCCAGCAGCTTATTACTAGCGGGGGGCGAGCAGTTCTTC. Its translation: CASSLLLAGGEQFF.

This clone was seen a single time. This chain joins TRBV5-1 and TRBJ1-3; TRBD1 aligns across 7 bases. The CDR3 runs 17 residues. Germline-derived CDR1 and CDR2 are SGHRS and YFSETQ. V lost 0 bases to trimming and J lost 4 bases; unmatched junction nucleotides: 10. The CDR3 loop is CASSLVGTDHAGNTIYF. The CDR3 region has the DNA TGCGCCAGCAGCTTGGTCGGGACAGATCACGCCGGAAACACCATATATTTT. Supplemented by reference TRBV5-1 and TRBJ1-3, the full variable domain reads KAGVTQTPRYLIKTRGQQVTLSCSPISGHRSVSWYQQTPGQGLQFLFEYFSETQRNKGNFPGRFSGRQFSNSRSEMNVSTLELGDSALYLCASSLVGTDHAGNTIYFGEGSWLTVV.

The chain employs TRBV6-1 and TRBJ2-2, with D perhaps TRBD1 (6 bases). Germline assignment: CDR1 MNHNS and CDR2 SASEGT. This CDR3 contains 15 residues. V gave up 5 bases and J gave up 6 bases, with 16 bases separating them. The CDR3 bases are TGTGCCAGCAGTTCCATAACAGGGATCGCCGGGGAGCTGTTTTTT. This sequence encodes CASSSITGIAGELFF.

The chain recombines TRBV7-2 with TRBJ1-4, with D uncertain. This CDR3 contains 13 residues. The germline V and J ends were trimmed by 5 bases and 8 bases, with 12 bases remaining between them. CDR1 and CDR2 (germline): SGHTA, FQGNSA. The CDR3 loop reads CASSGQHHEKLFF. As DNA, the CDR3 is TGTGCCAGCAGCGGTCAACATCACGAAAAACTGTTTTTT.

This clone occurred a few times. The rearrangement uses TRBV28 and TRBJ2-3, with D unresolved. V dropped 4 bases and J dropped 10 bases, with 18 bases sitting between them. The length of the CDR3 is 14 residues. Germline values: CDR1 MDHEN, CDR2 SYDVKM. In nucleotides, the CDR3 is TGTGCCAGCAGTTCAGCGTCGCATAGGAAACCGCAGTATTTT. Encoded protein: CASSSASHRKPQYF.

The gene calls are TRBV4-1 and TRBJ2-3; 11 bases align to TRBD2. Losses at the gene ends were 6 bases for V and 5 bases for J; bases not matched to a gene: 16. The CDR3 covers 18 residues. The V gene's germline CDR1 is MGHRA and CDR2 YSYEKL. This chain's CDR3 is CASRNVVFSGRERDTQYF. For the CDR3, the DNA is TGCGCCAGCAGAAACGTAGTATTTAGCGGGAGGGAACGAGATACGCAGTATTTT.

V is TRBV7-2 and J is TRBJ2-2; TRBD2 might be the D (6 bases). Germline loops: CDR1 SGHTA, CDR2 FQGNSA. The CDR3 totals 17 residues. The V gene lost 1 base and the J gene lost 4 bases, with 16 bases spanning the gap. The CDR3 is CASSLDRLAGITGELFF. The DNA for the CDR3 is TGTGCCAGCAGCTTAGATCGGCTCGCGGGGATCACCGGGGAGCTGTTTTTT.

This clone was counted a few times. The CDR3 sequence is CASSQGGGGDNSPLHF. CDR3 in DNA: TGTGCCAGCAGCCAAGGGGGGGGCGGGGATAATTCACCCCTCCACTTT. The chain is built from TRBV9 and TRBJ1-6; D might be TRBD1 (6 bases). Trimming took off 4 bases at V and 5 bases at J, with 16 bases between the two ends. This CDR3 comprises 16 residues. Germline V CDR1 and CDR2: SGDLS, YYNGEE.

The chain has TRBV27 and TRBJ1-5, with 7 bases lining up with TRBD1. The CDR3 loop spans 16 amino acids. Per the germline V gene, CDR1 is MNHEY and CDR2 is SMNVEV (reference sequence). V trimming: 6 bases; J trimming: 0 bases; junction bases outside the gene matches: 8. The CDR3 region is CASSRDRPNSNQPQHF. The CDR3 coding sequence is TGTGCCAGCAGCCGGGACAGACCTAATAGCAATCAGCCCCAGCATTTT.

This clone was counted once. The CDR3 region is CASSQSTGILYSPLHF. The CDR3 DNA reads TGCGCCAGCAGCCAAAGCACAGGGATTTTATACTCACCCCTCCACTTT. This sequence joins TRBV4-1 and TRBJ1-6; D is possibly TRBD1 (6 bases). The CDR3 has 16 amino acids. Germline V gene lookup returns CDR1 MGHRA and CDR2 YSYEKL. V lost 2 bases, J lost 10 bases, and 18 bases lay in between.

The V gene is TRBV19, the J gene TRBJ1-1, with a tentative D call TRBD1 (6 bases). V was cut by 5 bases and J by 8 bases, with 24 bases left in between. The CDR3 consists of 16 residues. From germline, CDR1 is LNHDA and CDR2 SQIVND (reference sequence). CDR3 protein: CASSRITGLAFLEAFF. DNA for the CDR3: TGTGCCAGTAGTCGTATCACAGGGTTGGCCTTCTTAGAAGCTTTCTTT.

This clone was recorded a few times. The gene calls are TRBV5-4 and TRBJ2-7; D might be TRBD1 (6 bases). Germline CDR1 is SGHNT and CDR2 is YYREEE (reference sequence). V shed 4 bases and J shed 3 bases, with 14 bases lying between them. The CDR3 runs 14 residues. CDR3 nucleotide sequence: TGTGCCAGCAGCGACTACAGGGTAAGCTACGAGCAGTACTTC. Protein sequence: CASSDYRVSYEQYF. Variable domain in full (rest from reference TRBV5-4 and TRBJ2-7): ETGVTQSPTHLIKTRGQQVTLRCSSQSGHNTVSWYQQALGQGPQFIFQYYREEENGRGNFPPRFSGLQFPNYSSELNVNALELDDSALYLCASSDYRVSYEQYFGPGTRLTVT.

This clone was detected a few times. The chain carries TRBV5-1 and TRBJ2-7; D possibly corresponds to TRBD2 (6 bases). The CDR3 consists of 12 residues. The V gene's germline CDR1 is SGHRS and CDR2 YFSETQ. With 5 bases removed from V and 2 bases from J, the gap between germline ends came to 8 bases. The CDR3 is CASRREAYEQYF. The CDR3 DNA reads TGCGCCAGCAGAAGGGAGGCCTACGAGCAGTACTTC.

This clone has a handful of counts. This chain's CDR3 is CASSLNQGHETQYF. DNA for the CDR3: TGTGCCAGCAGTTTAAACCAGGGGCACGAGACCCAGTACTTC. J is TRBJ2-5 and V is TRBV28; tentatively, D is TRBD1 (6 bases). The germline V gene has CDR1 MDHEN and CDR2 SYDVKM. The CDR3 runs to 14 residues. Between the trimmed V and J ends, which lost 2 bases and 5 bases, there was a span of 12 bases.

The V call is TRBV5-1, the J call TRBJ1-2, with D perhaps TRBD1 (6 bases). The CDR3 extends over 14 amino acids. With 2 bases removed from V and 8 bases from J, the gap between germline ends came to 16 bases. Looked up from germline, CDR1 is SGHRS and CDR2 is YFSETQ. As DNA, the CDR3 is TGCGCCAGCAGCTTAGGGGGTGATGTCTCCGGCTACACCTTC. This codes for CASSLGGDVSGYTF.

The genes are TRBV19 and TRBJ2-1, with TRBD1 as a possible D gene (5 bases). CDR3 length equals 16 residues. The V end was cut by 3 bases, the J end by 5 bases, with 17 bases between. Germline CDR1 and CDR2: LNHDA and SQIVND (reference sequence). The CDR3 nucleotides are TGTGCCAGTAGTATTGCGTCCCTGACAGTTCACAATGAGCAGTTCTTC. Its protein product is CASSIASLTVHNEQFF.

The chain recombines TRBV29-1 with TRBJ1-1; D gene unclear. The CDR3 covers 12 residues. CDR1 and CDR2 from the germline V gene are SQVTM and ANQGSEA. Trimming took 2 bases from V and 3 from J, leaving 7 bases between them. For the CDR3, the DNA is TGCAGCGTTGAATGGCCAGACACTGAAGCTTTCTTT. Translation: CSVEWPDTEAFF.

This clone was observed once. The rearrangement joins TRBV7-2 to TRBJ1-1, with D uncertain. V dropped 1 base and J dropped 8 bases, with 5 bases sitting between them. The CDR3 length is 11 residues. Germline assignment: CDR1 SGHTA and CDR2 FQGNSA. For the CDR3, the DNA is TGTGCCAGCAGCTTAGTCAGGGAAGCTTTCTTT. This gives the protein CASSLVREAFF.

The CDR3 sequence is CASSVVGAGTGELFF. The CDR3 coding sequence is TGTGCCAGCAGCGTAGTGGGGGCGGGTACCGGGGAGCTGTTTTTT. This chain joins TRBV9 and TRBJ2-2, with D perhaps TRBD1 (6 bases). The length of the CDR3 is 15 residues. V lost 0 bases and J lost 5, with 11 bases in between. The germline CDR1 and CDR2 sequences are SGDLS and YYNGEE.

The CDR3 DNA reads TGTGCCAGCACTCTCGGGGTTAAGATGAACACTGAAGCTTTCTTT. Its translation: CASTLGVKMNTEAFF. The J gene is TRBJ1-1, the V gene TRBV21-1. TRBV21-1 is a known pseudogene. The CDR3 is 15 amino acids.

The chain joins TRBV11-1 to TRBJ2-1, with a weak D call TRBD2 (6 bases). The germline V gene has CDR1 SGHAT and CDR2 FQDESV (reference sequence). Between the trimmed V and J ends, which lost 5 bases and 1 base, there was a span of 12 bases. The CDR3 runs to 15 residues. The CDR3 is CASSILAFSYNEQFF. The CDR3, as DNA: TGTGCCAGCAGCATACTAGCTTTTTCCTACAATGAGCAGTTCTTC.

The V call is TRBV9, the J call TRBJ1-5; 7 nucleotides agree with TRBD1. Germline CDR1 SGDLS, CDR2 YYNGEE. J lost 7 bases, V lost 0 bases, and 4 bases had no gene match. This CDR3 is built from 14 residues. The CDR3 DNA follows: TGTGCCAGCAGCGTAGGGACAGGTATGCAGCCCCAGCATTTT. Its translation: CASSVGTGMQPQHF.

The rearrangement joins TRBV5-1 to TRBJ1-5, with D possibly matching TRBD1 (6 bases). V lost 0 bases to trimming and J lost 3 bases, with 10 bases between them. Germline CDR1 reads SGHRS; CDR2 reads YFSETQ. The CDR3 loop spans 15 amino acids. The CDR3 bases are TGCGCCAGCAGCTTGGCGGGGGGGGCCAATCAGCCCCAGCATTTT. Protein sequence: CASSLAGGANQPQHF. Full variable domain (rest looked up from reference TRBV5-1 and TRBJ1-5): KAGVTQTPRYLIKTRGQQVTLSCSPISGHRSVSWYQQTPGQGLQFLFEYFSETQRNKGNFPGRFSGRQFSNSRSEMNVSTLELGDSALYLCASSLAGGANQPQHFGDGTRLSIL.

This clone appeared a few times. The chain is built from TRBV6-6 and TRBJ2-3; perhaps TRBD2 as D (5 bases). This CDR3 has 14 amino acids. V was clipped by 0 bases and J by 4 bases, with 8 bases between them. Per germline, CDR1 MNHNY and CDR2 SVGAGI (reference sequence). The CDR3 is CASSYSRVSDTQYF. The CDR3 DNA is TGTGCCAGCAGTTACTCGAGGGTATCAGATACGCAGTATTTT.

The V call is TRBV5-1, the J call TRBJ2-1; the D gene is possibly TRBD2 (7 bases). V dropped 0 bases and J dropped 2 bases, with 9 bases sitting between them. Germline lookup yields CDR1 SGHRS and CDR2 YFSETQ. This CDR3 is built from 15 residues. CDR3 in amino acids: CASSLEGGPYNEQFF. The CDR3 DNA reads TGCGCCAGCAGCTTGGAGGGGGGGCCCTACAATGAGCAGTTCTTC.

This chain links TRBV7-3 with TRBJ2-1, with 8 bases identical to TRBD2. J lost 5 bases, V lost 1 base, and 7 bases had no gene match. The CDR3 length is 16 residues. Germline-derived CDR1 and CDR2 are SGHTA and FQGTGA. DNA for the CDR3: TGTGCCAGCAGCTTAATCGGGGGGGCTCGGAACAATGAGCAGTTCTTC. Protein product: CASSLIGGARNNEQFF.

This chain uses TRBV6-1 with TRBJ2-7, with a weak D call TRBD2 (6 bases). Trimming pared 5 bases from V and 3 bases from J, leaving 11 bases between. CDR1 and CDR2 (germline): MNHNS, SASEGT. The CDR3 runs 13 residues. The CDR3 DNA reads TGTGCCAGCAGTCTAACTAGCTTCTACGAGCAGTACTTC. This encodes CASSLTSFYEQYF.

This clone showed up just a few times. The chain has TRBV7-9 and TRBJ2-5; 11 bases map to TRBD1. Per the germline V gene, CDR1 is SEHNR and CDR2 is FQNEAQ (reference sequence). V lost 3 bases to trimming and J lost 5 bases; unmatched junction nucleotides: 2. The CDR3 length is 14 residues. The CDR3 DNA reads as TGTGCCAGCAGCTTGGACAGGGGGCCGGAGACCCAGTACTTC. Encoded protein: CASSLDRGPETQYF.

This clone was counted a few times. The chain links TRBV2 to TRBJ1-1; D uncertain. CDR1 SNHLY and CDR2 FYNNEI come from the germline V gene. The CDR3 has 14 residues. The V gene lost 2 bases and the J gene lost 0 bases, with 7 bases spanning the gap. This chain's CDR3 is CASSEFGVNTEAFF. The CDR3 DNA reads TGTGCCAGCAGTGAATTTGGAGTGAACACTGAAGCTTTCTTT.

The gene calls are TRBV30 and TRBJ1-1; D remains unclear. V was cut by 3 bases and J by 0 bases, with 5 bases left in between. CDR3 length: 12 residues. The germline CDR1 and CDR2 sequences are GTSNPN and SVGIG (reference sequence). This CDR3 is CAWRHMNTEAFF. CDR3 coding DNA: TGTGCCTGGAGGCACATGAACACTGAAGCTTTCTTT.